This is a list of T cell receptor beta chains from one sample in a study of T cell repertoires in cytomegalovirus infection. TCRdb re-analysed the reads in MiXCR, keeping a single row per CDR3 protein. The sample records about 450,000 distinct CDR3 sequences, 25% to 40% being singletons. Source material: PBMCs. All receptors come from a human donor in good health (CMV status not recorded). Some clones in this sample may be carry-over from other donors' samples. CDR3s include the opening cysteine and the closing phenylalanine or tryptophan. Each record gives: clone size, D gene, V gene, J gene, CDR3 DNA, CDR3 protein. A D gene is named only where the DNA matches it firmly. Size is omitted from some rows. Given values are once, few, many or a class for expanded clones.

size: -; D: -; V: TRBV7-9; J: TRBJ2-1; DNA: TGTGCCAGCAGCTTAGTTTCTAGCAGGTTGAATGAGCAGTTCTTC; CDR3: CASSLVSSRLNEQFF
size: -; D: TRBD1; V: TRBV6-5; J: TRBJ2-7; DNA: TGTGCCAGCAATCGAGGACAGGGAAGGGGGTACGATCAGTACTTC; CDR3: CASNRGQGRGYDQYF
size: -; D: TRBD1; V: TRBV7-9; J: TRBJ1-3; DNA: TGTGCCATTGGGACAGGGGATTATGGAAACACCATATATTTT; CDR3: CAIGTGDYGNTIYF
size: few; D: -; V: TRBV11-2; J: TRBJ2-2; DNA: TGTGCCACCCATCAGGGGAGAAACACCGGGGAGCTGTTTTTT; CDR3: CATHQGRNTGELFF
size: few; D: -; V: TRBV11-1; J: TRBJ2-1; DNA: TGTGCCAGCAGCTCTAGCGACGGGAAGGTCTTC; CDR3: CASSSSDGKVF
size: many; D: TRBD2; V: TRBV7-2; J: TRBJ2-4; DNA: TGTGCCAGCAGCTTCCCTTTAGCGGGGGAAGCCAAAAACATTCAGTACTTC; CDR3: CASSFPLAGEAKNIQYF
size: few; D: -; V: TRBV6-1; J: TRBJ2-7; DNA: TGTGCCAGCAGTGGATTGCAGGGGGGTGAGCAGTACTTC; CDR3: CASSGLQGGEQYF
size: -; D: -; V: TRBV6-1; J: TRBJ2-5; DNA: TGTGCCAGCAGGCCCCGAGGGGCGGAAGAGACCCAGTACTTC; CDR3: CASRPRGAEETQYF
size: -; D: -; V: TRBV12-3/TRBV12-4; J: TRBJ2-3; DNA: TGTGCCAGCAGTTTCCGGGCAGGGACCGCAGATACGCAGTATTTT; CDR3: CASSFRAGTADTQYF
size: -; D: TRBD2; V: TRBV15; J: TRBJ2-3; DNA: TGTGCCACCAGCAGACGACTAGCGGCCATCACAGATACGCAGTATTTT; CDR3: CATSRRLAAITDTQYF
size: -; D: -; V: TRBV20-1; J: TRBJ2-5; DNA: TGCAGTGCCAACACCCTCCAGGGTAGGAAAGGGAGCGAGTACCAAGAGACCCAGTACTTC; CDR3: CSANTLQGRKGSEYQETQYF
size: -; D: -; V: TRBV5-1; J: TRBJ2-1; DNA: TGCGCCAGCAGCTTAACAACTGGACTGAACCAGCAGTTCTTC; CDR3: CASSLTTGLNQQFF
size: many; D: -; V: TRBV6-5; J: TRBJ1-1; DNA: TGTGCCAGCAGTTACAGACAGACCAACACTGAAGCTTTCTTT; CDR3: CASSYRQTNTEAFF
size: -; D: TRBD1; V: TRBV5-1; J: TRBJ1-2; DNA: TGCGCCAGCAGCACCTCGACAGGGCACTATGGCTACACCTTC; CDR3: CASSTSTGHYGYTF
size: -; D: TRBD1; V: TRBV7-2; J: TRBJ1-6; DNA: TGTGACAGCAGCTTGGGACAGTCAGTTTCTTCACCCCTCAACTTT; CDR3: CDSSLGQSVSSPLNF
size: -; D: TRBD1; V: TRBV5-1; J: TRBJ1-2; DNA: TGCGCCAGCTCCGTACAAGGACAGGGCTTCTATGGCTACACCTTC; CDR3: CASSVQGQGFYGYTF
size: -; D: -; V: TRBV11-2; J: TRBJ2-5; DNA: TGTGCCAGCAGCCCAGGGGCCTCGGGTCGGGAGACCCAGTACTTC; CDR3: CASSPGASGRETQYF
size: many; D: -; V: TRBV7-2; J: TRBJ1-5; DNA: TGTGCCAGCAGCTTAACAGCAGATAGCAATCAGCCCCAGCATTTT; CDR3: CASSLTADSNQPQHF
size: many; D: TRBD1; V: TRBV7-2; J: TRBJ1-5; DNA: TGTGCCAGCAGCTTAGCCGGGACAGGGGATCAGCCCCAGCATTTT; CDR3: CASSLAGTGDQPQHF
size: -; D: -; V: TRBV7-2; J: TRBJ2-1; DNA: TGTGCCAGCAGCTCCGGGAATCGGGGGCGCGGCAATGAGCAGTTCTTC; CDR3: CASSSGNRGRGNEQFF
size: few; D: TRBD2; V: TRBV7-9; J: TRBJ2-7; DNA: TGTGCCAGCAGTTATTCCGGGACTAGCGGTTACGAGCAGTACTTC; CDR3: CASSYSGTSGYEQYF
size: -; D: -; V: TRBV7-6; J: TRBJ2-3; DNA: TGTGCCAGCAGGGGGCCCCTTAGCACAGATACGCAGTATTTT; CDR3: CASRGPLSTDTQYF
size: -; D: -; V: TRBV20-1; J: TRBJ1-1; DNA: TGCAGTGCTAAAGGGTATCATGAAGCTTTCTTT; CDR3: CSAKGYHEAFF
size: -; D: -; V: TRBV7-9; J: TRBJ1-5; DNA: TGTGCCAGCAGCCCAACTCCCTCACCGTTTCATTCCCCGCATTTT; CDR3: CASSPTPSPFHSPHF
size: -; D: -; V: TRBV27; J: TRBJ1-2; DNA: TGTGCCAGCAGTTTTAATCCACAAGAAGGTGGCTACACCTTC; CDR3: CASSFNPQEGGYTF
size: -; D: -; V: TRBV7-2; J: TRBJ2-4; DNA: TGTGCCAGCAGCGAGGGAGGGTCTGCAGGGGCCAAAAACAGTCAGTACTTC; CDR3: CASSEGGSAGAKNSQYF
size: many; D: -; V: TRBV7-6; J: TRBJ1-5; DNA: TGTGCCAGCAGCCCCGGGCGGGGTAGCAATCAGCCCCAGCATTTT; CDR3: CASSPGRGSNQPQHF
size: -; D: -; V: TRBV7-4; J: TRBJ1-2; DNA: TGTGCCAGCAGCCTGCTTACCAAAAATAACTATGGCTACACCTTC; CDR3: CASSLLTKNNYGYTF
size: -; D: TRBD1; V: TRBV7-2; J: TRBJ2-1; DNA: TGTGCCAGCAGCCACGTGGTGTCGGCAGGGGGCTACAATGAGCAGTTCTTC; CDR3: CASSHVVSAGGYNEQFF
size: few; D: -; V: TRBV2; J: TRBJ1-2; DNA: TGTGCCAGCACCCCAGGGAGGGAGGCGAGAGGCTACACCTTC; CDR3: CASTPGREARGYTF
size: many; D: TRBD2; V: TRBV7-2; J: TRBJ2-7; DNA: TGTGCCAGCAGCTTCGCGGGGGTGATCTCCTACGAGCAGTACTTC; CDR3: CASSFAGVISYEQYF
size: -; D: -; V: TRBV29-1; J: TRBJ2-3; DNA: TGCAGCATACCGATGAGGGTCACAGATACGCAGTATTTT; CDR3: CSIPMRVTDTQYF
size: -; D: -; V: TRBV27; J: TRBJ2-7; DNA: TGTGCCAGCACTCCCACGCCGGGATCTGGCGGGTACGAGCAGTACTTC; CDR3: CASTPTPGSGGYEQYF
size: few; D: TRBD1; V: TRBV6-1; J: TRBJ2-1; DNA: TGTGCCAGCAGTTTGGACAGGGGTATCTACAATGAGCAGTTCTTC; CDR3: CASSLDRGIYNEQFF
size: -; D: -; V: TRBV4-3; J: TRBJ2-5; DNA: TGCGCCAGCAGCCAAGACCGTTCCGGACGTAGGGAGACCCAGTACTTC; CDR3: CASSQDRSGRRETQYF
size: -; D: -; V: TRBV6-6; J: TRBJ2-5; DNA: TGTGCCAGCAACGACCCCCAAGAGACCCAGTACTTC; CDR3: CASNDPQETQYF
size: many; D: TRBD2; V: TRBV12-3/TRBV12-4; J: TRBJ2-1; DNA: TGTGCCAGCAGTTTTGAGGCGGGGGGTTGGAATGAGCAGTTCTTC; CDR3: CASSFEAGGWNEQFF
size: -; D: -; V: TRBV20-1; J: TRBJ1-5; DNA: TGCAGTGCTATGGCCAGGGTTTCTCAGCCCCAGCATTTT; CDR3: CSAMARVSQPQHF
size: many; D: -; V: TRBV7-2; J: TRBJ2-4; DNA: TGTGCCAGCAGCTCCGTAAACATTCAGTACTTC; CDR3: CASSSVNIQYF
size: -; D: TRBD1; V: TRBV29-1; J: TRBJ2-5; DNA: TGCAGCGTGGCCAGGACAGGGGTTAACCAAGAGACCCAGTACTTC; CDR3: CSVARTGVNQETQYF
size: -; D: -; V: TRBV7-2; J: TRBJ1-5; DNA: TGTGCCAGCAGCTTACGCGACGGAAATAGCAATCAGCCCCAGCATTTT; CDR3: CASSLRDGNSNQPQHF
size: -; D: TRBD1; V: TRBV5-5; J: TRBJ1-2; DNA: TGTGCCAGCAGTACCGGGACAGGATTGCTTGTGTATTATGGCTACACCTTC; CDR3: CASSTGTGLLVYYGYTF
size: -; D: -; V: TRBV6-5; J: TRBJ1-2; DNA: TGTGCCAGCAGAAAAGACATAGACTATGGCTACACCTTC; CDR3: CASRKDIDYGYTF
size: -; D: -; V: TRBV19; J: TRBJ1-5; DNA: TGTGCCAGTATACGCATTGGGAGCAATCAGCCCCAGCATTTT; CDR3: CASIRIGSNQPQHF